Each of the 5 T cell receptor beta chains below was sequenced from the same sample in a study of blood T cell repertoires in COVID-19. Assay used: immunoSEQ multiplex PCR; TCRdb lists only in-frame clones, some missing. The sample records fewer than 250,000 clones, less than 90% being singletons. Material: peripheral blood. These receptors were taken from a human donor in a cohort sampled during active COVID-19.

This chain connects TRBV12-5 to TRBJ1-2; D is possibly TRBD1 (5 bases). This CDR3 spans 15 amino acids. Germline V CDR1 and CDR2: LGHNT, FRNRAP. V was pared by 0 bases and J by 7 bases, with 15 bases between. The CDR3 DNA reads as TGTGCTAGTGGTTTGGTCGGGGGGGATATGAGTGGCTACACCTTC. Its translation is CASGLVGGDMSGYTF.

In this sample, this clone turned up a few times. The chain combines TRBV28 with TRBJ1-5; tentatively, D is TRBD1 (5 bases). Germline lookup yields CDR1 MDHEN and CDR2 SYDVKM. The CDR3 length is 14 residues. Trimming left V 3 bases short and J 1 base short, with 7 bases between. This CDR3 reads CASSLGLSNQPQHF. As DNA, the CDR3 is TGTGCCAGCAGTTTGGGACTGAGCAATCAGCCCCAGCATTTT. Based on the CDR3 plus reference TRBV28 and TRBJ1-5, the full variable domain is DVKVTQSSRYLVKRTGEKVFLECVQDMDHENMFWYRQDPGLGLRLIYFSYDVKMKEKGDIPEGYSVSREKKERFSLILESASTNQTSMYLCASSLGLSNQPQHFGDGTRLSIL.

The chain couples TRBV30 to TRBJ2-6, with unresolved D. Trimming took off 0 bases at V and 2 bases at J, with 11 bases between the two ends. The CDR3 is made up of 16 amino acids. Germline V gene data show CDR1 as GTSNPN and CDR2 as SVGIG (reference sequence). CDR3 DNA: TGTGCCTGGAGTGTACGCTGGAGAGCTGGGGCCAACGTCCTGACTTTC. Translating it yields CAWSVRWRAGANVLTF.

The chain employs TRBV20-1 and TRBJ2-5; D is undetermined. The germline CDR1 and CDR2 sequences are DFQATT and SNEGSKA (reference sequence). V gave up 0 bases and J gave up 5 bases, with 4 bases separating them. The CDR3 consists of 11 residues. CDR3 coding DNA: TGCAGTGCTAGAGATCTCGAGACCCAGTACTTC. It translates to CSARDLETQYF.

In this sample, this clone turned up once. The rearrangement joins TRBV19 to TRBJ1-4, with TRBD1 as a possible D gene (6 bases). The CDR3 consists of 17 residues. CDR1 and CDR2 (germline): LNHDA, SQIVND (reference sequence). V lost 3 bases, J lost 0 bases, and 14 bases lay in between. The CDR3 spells CASSINRELSTNEKLFF. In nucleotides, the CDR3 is TGTGCCAGTAGTATCAACAGGGAACTGTCAACTAATGAAAAACTGTTTTTT.